The 5 T cell receptor beta chains below were found in one sample sequenced in a study of PD-L1 blockade in urothelial cancer. Some clones are missing from TCRdb's copy, which holds only in-frame ones; the method was immunoSEQ multiplex PCR. The table has around 50,000 clones, 70% to 90% seen once. The time point: peripheral blood 6 weeks after treatment start. The material was PBMCs, obtained around atezolizumab (anti-PD-L1) treatment. The receptors originated from a man aged 55 to 70 with urothelial cancer.

The V call is TRBV6-1, the J call TRBJ1-6; 7 bases match TRBD1. CDR3 length equals 15 residues. Germline trimming cut 6 bases from V and 3 bases from J; bases unmatched to any gene: 5. Germline V lookup: CDR1 MNHNS, CDR2 SASEGT. CDR3 sequence: CASSRDRNYNSPLHF. CDR3 DNA sequence: TGTGCCAGCAGCCGGGACAGAAACTATAATTCACCCCTCCACTTT.

This clone appeared once. The chain recombines TRBV7-2 with TRBJ2-4, with D perhaps TRBD2 (6 bases). CDR1 and CDR2 from the germline V gene are SGHTA and FQGNSA. The V end lost 5 bases, the J end lost 1 base, and 18 bases lay between the germline ends. The CDR3 sequence is 17 residues long. This CDR3 is CASSPHALAGAKNIQYF. As DNA, the CDR3 is TGTGCCAGCAGCCCCCACGCCCTGGCGGGGGCCAAAAACATTCAGTACTTC.

This chain links TRBV7-9 with TRBJ2-2; 8 bases agree with TRBD1. The ends lost 1 base at V and 4 bases at J; junction bases unmatched: 5. This CDR3 has 16 amino acids. Germline loops: CDR1 SEHNR, CDR2 FQNEAQ (reference sequence). For the CDR3, the DNA is TGTGCCAGCAGCTTAGGGGACAGGACCTTCACCGGGGAGCTGTTTTTT. Translating it yields CASSLGDRTFTGELFF.

This clone was counted a single time. The rearrangement links TRBV6-5 to TRBJ2-7, with D possibly being TRBD2 (7 bases). Trimming took off 4 bases at V and 2 bases at J, with 18 bases between the two ends. Per germline, CDR1 MNHEY and CDR2 SVGAGI. The CDR3 length is 16 residues. CDR3 in DNA: TGTGCCAGCAGTTCGGGGCCCGGGGGGCGAACCTACGAGCAGTACTTC. Its protein is CASSSGPGGRTYEQYF.

The DNA of the CDR3 is TGTGCCAGCAGCCAGGGACTAGCGGGGGGGATTTACGAGCAGTACTTC. It translates to CASSQGLAGGIYEQYF. The chain couples TRBV13 to TRBJ2-7; TRBD2 matches 16 bases. After removal of 5 bases from V and 4 bases from J, the junction contained 5 bases not matched to a gene. CDR1 and CDR2 from the germline V gene are PRHDT and FYEKMQ (reference sequence). The CDR3 is 16 amino acids.